The 27 T cell receptor beta chains below all came from one sample that was sequenced in a study of a mutant IDH1 vaccine in newly diagnosed glioma. The antigens of these receptors remain unknown. This sample's time point: week 47, end of study. Vaccination comprised doses that each held 300 ug of mutant IDH1 20-mer peptide, plus topical imiquimod. Sequencing used immunoSEQ multiplex PCR; TCRdb keeps in-frame clones, though not all of them. The sample includes over 80,000 clones, around four fifths seen only once; the top ten take under 6.5%. Source: PBMCs, taken from a glioma patient whose treatment included an IDH1 peptide vaccine. All receptors come from a man aged 35 to 55 with glioma.

The rearrangement joins TRBV6-5 to TRBJ2-7; 7 bases line up with TRBD2. The V gene's germline CDR1 is MNHEY and CDR2 SVGAGI. The CDR3 runs 14 residues. Losses at the gene ends were 2 bases for V and 6 bases for J; bases not matched to a gene: 7. CDR3 sequence (DNA): TGTGCCAGCAGTTACACCGGGAGGAACCCCGAGCAGTACTTC. Translation: CASSYTGRNPEQYF.

V usage is TRBV6-1 and J usage is TRBJ1-3; 8 bases are a match to TRBD1. The germline V gene has CDR1 MNHNS and CDR2 SASEGT. J gave up 0 bases and V 2 bases, and 9 bases lay outside the gene matches. This CDR3 has 18 amino acids. CDR3 bases: TGTGCCAGCAGTGAAAGTCTAGACAGGGGACTCTCTGGAAACACCATATATTTT. This encodes CASSESLDRGLSGNTIYF.

The chain recombines TRBV2 with TRBJ2-1; D remains ambiguous. Trimming removed 4 bases at V and 7 bases at J, with 14 bases between. The CDR3 has 14 amino acids. The germline V gene encodes CDR1 SNHLY and CDR2 FYNNEI. CDR3 coding DNA: TGTGCCAGCAGTGTAGAGGTAGTTGATAATGAGCAGTTCTTC. Translated, it gives CASSVEVVDNEQFF.

This clone occurred once. The V gene is TRBV6-6, the J gene TRBJ2-3; 8 bases line up with TRBD2. Germline CDR1 and CDR2: MNHNY and SVGAGI (reference sequence). V lost 8 bases to trimming and J lost 5 bases; unmatched junction nucleotides: 9. The CDR3 consists of 14 residues. Here the CDR3 DNA reads TGTGCCAGCGGCGGGCGGGAGGTAGTAGATACGCAGTATTTT. It encodes CASGGREVVDTQYF.

J is TRBJ2-7 and V is TRBV7-9; perhaps TRBD1 as D (6 bases). Trimming removed 0 bases at V and 3 bases at J, with 12 bases between. Germline CDR1 and CDR2: SEHNR and FQNEAQ (reference sequence). The CDR3 totals 15 residues. The CDR3 bases are TGTGCCAGCAGCTTAGCGCTAACGGACAGCTACGAGCAGTACTTC. It codes for CASSLALTDSYEQYF.

As DNA, the CDR3 is TGTGCCAGCAGCCTGGACACGCACAGGGCGAATGAGCAGTTCTTC. It yields the protein CASSLDTHRANEQFF. The rearrangement uses TRBV7-2 and TRBJ2-1; perhaps TRBD1 as D (6 bases). Trimming took off 5 bases at V and 7 bases at J, with 18 bases between the two ends. Germline V CDR1 and CDR2: SGHTA, FQGNSA. This CDR3 has 15 amino acids.

In DNA, the CDR3 is TGTGCCAGCAGCTTAGCGCCGGGGTACTCCTACGAGCAGTACTTC. It yields the protein CASSLAPGYSYEQYF. This chain connects TRBV7-9 to TRBJ2-7, with D maybe TRBD2 (5 bases). Germline-derived CDR1 and CDR2 are SEHNR and FQNEAQ (reference sequence). V gave up 0 bases and J gave up 0 bases, with 9 bases separating them. The CDR3 runs to 15 residues.

The chain combines TRBV15 with TRBJ2-5; 8 bases are a match to TRBD1. This CDR3 contains 17 residues. Per the germline V gene, CDR1 is LNHNV and CDR2 is YYDKDF (reference sequence). V lost 3 bases to trimming and J lost 2 bases; unmatched junction nucleotides: 11. CDR3 nucleotides: TGTGCCACCAGCAGTATCCCGACAGGGGCGGGTCAAGAGACCCAGTACTTC. It yields the protein CATSSIPTGAGQETQYF. The entire variable domain, with the rest obtained from reference TRBV15 and TRBJ2-5, is as follows: DAMVIQNPRYQVTQFGKPVTLSCSQTLNHNVMYWYQQKSSQAPKLLFHYYDKDFNNEADTPDNFQSRRPNTSFCFLDIRSPGLGDTAMYLCATSSIPTGAGQETQYFGPGTRLLVL.

This chain links TRBV5-1 with TRBJ1-6; D gene ambiguous. The CDR3 consists of 14 residues. Germline CDR1 reads SGHRS; CDR2 reads YFSETQ. The V end was cut by 0 bases, the J end by 4 bases, with 5 bases between. For the CDR3, the DNA is TGCGCCAGCAGCTTGGAAAATTATAATTCACCCCTCCACTTT. This gives the protein CASSLENYNSPLHF.

The chain links TRBV19 to TRBJ1-3, with 9 bases fitting TRBD1. Trimming cost V 2 bases and J 2 bases; bases outside gene matches: 4. Germline values: CDR1 LNHDA, CDR2 SQIVND (reference sequence). There are 16 residues in the CDR3. This chain's CDR3 is CASSIPGQGAGNTIYF. For the CDR3, the DNA is TGTGCCAGTAGTATACCGGGACAGGGAGCTGGAAACACCATATATTTT.

This clone appeared a few times. The rearrangement joins TRBV2 to TRBJ1-6, with TRBD1 identical over 7 bases. The J segment lost 8 bases and the V segment lost 5 bases, leaving 9 bases of the junction unmatched. In germline, CDR1 is SNHLY, CDR2 FYNNEI. CDR3 length: 15 amino acids. For the CDR3, the DNA is TGTGCCAGCAGTAAGGAAGGGACAGCTGATTCACCCCTCCACTTT. Amino acids: CASSKEGTADSPLHF.

The genes are TRBV19 and TRBJ1-5; TRBD1 agrees at 8 bases. V gave up 7 bases and J gave up 0 bases; unmatched junction bases: 11. This CDR3 is 17 amino acids long. Germline-derived CDR1 and CDR2 are LNHDA and SQIVND (reference sequence). CDR3 loop: CASKSGTGVYSNQPQHF. The CDR3 bases are TGTGCCAGTAAGTCCGGGACAGGAGTCTATAGCAATCAGCCCCAGCATTTT.

This clone was picked up one time. The chain links TRBV10-3 to TRBJ2-7, with 8 bases aligning to TRBD1. Germline CDR1 and CDR2: ENHRY and SYGVKD. CDR3 length: 14 amino acids. V lost 2 bases and J lost 6; bases outside the gene matches: 6. CDR3 in amino acids: CAISEGQGSPEQYF. CDR3 DNA: TGTGCCATCAGTGAGGGACAGGGTAGCCCCGAGCAGTACTTC.

The chain combines TRBV6-6 with TRBJ2-3; 9 nucleotides align to TRBD2. The germline CDR1 and CDR2 sequences are MNHNY and SVGAGI (reference sequence). The V gene end was trimmed by 6 bases and the J gene end by 4 bases; junction bases not matched to a gene: 5. The CDR3 sequence is 14 residues long. The DNA for the CDR3 is TGTGCCAGCAGCTTAGCGGGAGATTCAGATACGCAGTATTTT. Amino acids: CASSLAGDSDTQYF.

The rearrangement uses TRBV27 and TRBJ2-3; 8 nucleotides match TRBD2. Germline loops: CDR1 MNHEY, CDR2 SMNVEV (reference sequence). The CDR3 contains 16 residues. Trimming took 4 bases from V and 2 from J; bases not matched to a gene: 8. The CDR3 sequence is CASSSRGSGTTDTQYF. The CDR3 coding sequence is TGTGCCAGCAGTTCCCGTGGTAGCGGGACCACAGATACGCAGTATTTT.

The DNA of the CDR3 is TGTGCCAGCAGCCCGACTAGCGGGAGGTCAGGGGAGCAGTTCTTC. Protein product: CASSPTSGRSGEQFF. The genes are TRBV5-4 and TRBJ2-1, with 13 bases aligning to TRBD2. Trimming at V came to 4 bases and at J to 10 bases, leaving 8 bases not matched to a gene. The CDR3 has 15 amino acids. CDR1 is SGHNT, CDR2 YYREEE, per germline (reference sequence).

The chain links TRBV27 to TRBJ2-6; no definite D call. The CDR3 consists of 16 residues. V was shortened by 2 bases and J by 4 bases, with 12 bases between the two germline ends. Germline lookup yields CDR1 MNHEY and CDR2 SMNVEV (reference sequence). The CDR3 loop is CASSLGRVAGANVLTF. Here the CDR3 DNA reads TGTGCCAGCAGTTTAGGCCGGGTTGCCGGGGCCAACGTCCTGACTTTC.

The chain is built from TRBV2 and TRBJ2-7; 11 nucleotides match TRBD1. The germline V gene has CDR1 SNHLY and CDR2 FYNNEI. The CDR3 consists of 18 residues. The V and J ends lost 6 bases and 2 bases, in that order; junction bases with no gene match: 15. The CDR3 sequence: CASRPGQGVRTPPYEQYF. The CDR3, as DNA: TGTGCCAGCAGACCGGGACAGGGGGTTAGAACTCCCCCCTACGAGCAGTACTTC.

In nucleotides, the CDR3 is TGTGCCAGCAGGCCGCCAGGGACAGATACGCAGTATTTT. Translation: CASRPPGTDTQYF. The V call is TRBV6-5, the J call TRBJ2-3; D is possibly TRBD1 (5 bases). There are 13 residues in the CDR3. The V end was cut by 6 bases, the J end by 3 bases, with 10 bases between. Germline assignment: CDR1 MNHEY and CDR2 SVGAGI.

The J gene is TRBJ1-4, the V gene TRBV6-6; D is unresolved. V lost 7 bases and J lost 6, with 9 bases in between. Germline V gene data show CDR1 as MNHNY and CDR2 as SVGAGI (reference sequence). The CDR3 loop spans 12 amino acids. CDR3 bases: TGTGCCAGCACCAGGAATGATGAAAAACTGTTTTTT. Translation gives CASTRNDEKLFF.

V is TRBV5-1 and J is TRBJ2-2; 10 nucleotides line up with TRBD1. Per germline, CDR1 SGHRS and CDR2 YFSETQ. V gave up 6 bases and J gave up 5 bases; unmatched junction bases: 7. The CDR3 sequence is 15 residues long. DNA for the CDR3: TGCGCCAGCACCCGGGACAGGGGACCTACCGGGGAGCTGTTTTTT. Amino acids: CASTRDRGPTGELFF.

The chain recombines TRBV4-2 with TRBJ1-2; TRBD1 matches at 7 bases. The CDR3 length is 15 residues. Trimming took 6 bases from V and 2 from J; bases not matched to a gene: 9. Germline CDR1 reads LGHNA; CDR2 reads YNFKEQ. The CDR3 loop reads CASRKIGDSNYGYTF. CDR3 coding DNA: TGTGCCAGCAGAAAGATCGGGGACAGCAACTATGGCTACACCTTC.

This chain joins TRBV9 and TRBJ2-1, with D tentatively TRBD1 or TRBD2 (5 bases each). The CDR3 is made up of 13 amino acids. The germline V gene has CDR1 SGDLS and CDR2 YYNGEE. V was trimmed by 3 bases and J by 5 bases, leaving 9 bases between them. CDR3 protein: CASSGDAHNEQFF. Here the CDR3 DNA reads TGTGCCAGCAGCGGGGACGCTCACAATGAGCAGTTCTTC.

The J gene is TRBJ1-3, the V gene TRBV15; no clear D. CDR3 length: 17 residues. The V end was cut by 1 base, the J end by 4 bases, with 17 bases between. In germline, CDR1 is LNHNV, CDR2 YYDKDF (reference sequence). CDR3 sequence reads: CATSRGRIAGPGNTIYF. CDR3 in DNA: TGTGCCACCAGCAGAGGAAGGATTGCTGGGCCGGGAAACACCATATATTTT.

To note about this clone: A junction end diverges from the germline sequence, so it may reflect a read error. Other DNA sequences from this sample encode an identical CDR3 as well. The chain joins TRBV9 to TRBJ1-4, with TRBD1 identical over 7 bases. The length of the CDR3 is 13 residues. Germline V gene sequence: CDR1 SGDLS, CDR2 YYNGEE. The CDR3 DNA reads as TGCGCCAGCAGCTCCACAGGGGACTCGAGACTGTTTTTT. Protein: CASSSTGDSRLFF. The whole variable domain, filled in from reference TRBV9 and TRBJ1-4, reads DSGVTQTPKHLITATGQRVTLRCSPRSGDLSVYWYQQSLDQGLQFLIQYYNGEERAKGNILERFSAQQFPDLHSELNLSSLELGDSALYFCASSSTGDSRLFFGSGTQLSVL.

In this sample, this clone turned up once. The chain links TRBV5-5 to TRBJ1-2; TRBD1 matches 8 bases. With V trimmed by 2 bases and J by 6 bases, 18 bases remained unmatched. Germline V gene data show CDR1 as SGHKS and CDR2 as YYEKEE (reference sequence). The CDR3 has 18 amino acids. The CDR3 nucleotides read TGTGCCAGCAGCTTTTCCCAATTCGAAAAAGGACAGGGCAATGGCTACACCTTC. It yields the protein CASSFSQFEKGQGNGYTF.

This chain connects TRBV9 to TRBJ2-7; TRBD1 aligns across 7 bases. The CDR3 extends over 13 amino acids. From germline, CDR1 is SGDLS and CDR2 YYNGEE. The V gene end was trimmed by 3 bases and the J gene end by 0 bases; junction bases not matched to a gene: 0. CDR3 coding DNA: TGTGCCAGCAGCGAGGGGGCCTCCTACGAGCAGTACTTC. It codes for CASSEGASYEQYF.